This TCR beta chain was identified in a study of shared clonotypes between healthy human individuals. Study-wide results and limits: Sorted-subset sequencing was shown by rarefaction to be incomplete despite large depth. Only a few donors were included, so the genetic and exposure-history diversity represented was limited.

As concerns this clone: Its antigen is as yet unknown.

The CDR3 covers 15 residues. V gave up 5 bases and J gave up 6 bases; unmatched junction bases: 6. From germline, CDR1 is SGHTA and CDR2 FQGNSA. The assay was carried out at the deep level. Produced via immunoSEQ multiplex PCR; TCRdb's table is partial and in-frame only. The sample has about 520,000 clones, roughly 95% seen once. This receptor was obtained from a woman aged 30 to 39 in good health. Sequencing was performed on naive CD4+ T cells sorted from blood. The subset: CD45RA+ positively selected. J is TRBJ2-2 and V is TRBV7-2; TRBD1 agrees at 10 bases. In DNA form, the CDR3 reads TGTGCCAGCAGCCCCGGGACAGGGGAACCCGGGGAGCTGTTTTTT. Translating gives CASSPGTGEPGELFF.